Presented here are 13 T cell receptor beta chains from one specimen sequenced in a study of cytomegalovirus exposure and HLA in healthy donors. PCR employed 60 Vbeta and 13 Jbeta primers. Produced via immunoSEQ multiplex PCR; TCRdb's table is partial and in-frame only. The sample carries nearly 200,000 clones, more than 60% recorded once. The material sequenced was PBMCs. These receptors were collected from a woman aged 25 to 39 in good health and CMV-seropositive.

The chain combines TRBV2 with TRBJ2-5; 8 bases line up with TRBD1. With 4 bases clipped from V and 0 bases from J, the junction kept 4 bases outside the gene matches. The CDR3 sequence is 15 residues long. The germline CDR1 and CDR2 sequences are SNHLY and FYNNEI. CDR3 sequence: CASSAGQGDQETQYF. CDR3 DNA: TGTGCCAGCAGTGCCGGACAGGGTGACCAAGAGACCCAGTACTTC. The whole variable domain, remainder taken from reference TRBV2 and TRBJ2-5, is EPEVTQTPSHQVTQMGQEVILRCVPISNHLYFYWYRQILGQKVEFLVSFYNNEISEKSEIFDDQFSVERPDGSNFTLKIRSTKLEDSAMYFCASSAGQGDQETQYFGPGTRLLVL.

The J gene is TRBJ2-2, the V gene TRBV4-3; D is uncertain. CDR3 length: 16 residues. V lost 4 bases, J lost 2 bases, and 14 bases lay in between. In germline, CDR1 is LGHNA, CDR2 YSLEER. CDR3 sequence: CASSRGTPTNTGELFF. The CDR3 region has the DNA TGCGCCAGCAGCCGAGGAACACCTACTAACACCGGGGAGCTGTTTTTT.

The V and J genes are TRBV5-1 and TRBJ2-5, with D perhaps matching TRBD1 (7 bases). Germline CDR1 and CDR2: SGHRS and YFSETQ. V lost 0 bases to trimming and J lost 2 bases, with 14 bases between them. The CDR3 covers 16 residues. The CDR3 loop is CASSLGQGGFQETQYF. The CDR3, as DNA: TGCGCCAGCAGCTTGGGACAGGGAGGTTTTCAAGAGACCCAGTACTTC.

This CDR3 reads CASSSYRGRDEKLFF. The CDR3 coding sequence is TGTGCCAGCAGCTCGTACAGGGGGCGCGATGAAAAACTGTTTTTT. This chain links TRBV9 with TRBJ1-4, with 9 bases that match TRBD1. The CDR3 covers 15 residues. The V gene end was trimmed by 4 bases and the J gene end by 6 bases; junction bases not matched to a gene: 7. Germline loops: CDR1 SGDLS, CDR2 YYNGEE.

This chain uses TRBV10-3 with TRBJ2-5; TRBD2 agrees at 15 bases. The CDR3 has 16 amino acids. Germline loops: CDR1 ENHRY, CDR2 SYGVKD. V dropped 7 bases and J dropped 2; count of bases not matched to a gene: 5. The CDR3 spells CAITPGLAGGQETQYF. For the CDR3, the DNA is TGTGCCATCACCCCCGGACTAGCGGGGGGGCAAGAGACCCAGTACTTC.

CDR3 sequence (DNA): TGTGCCAGCAGCCAAGCGGCGGGTAGCACTGAAGCTTTCTTT. Translation gives CASSQAAGSTEAFF. The chain links TRBV4-2 to TRBJ1-1; no clear D gene. This CDR3 comprises 14 residues. The V and J ends lost 1 base and 4 bases respectively, with 10 bases between them. Germline lookup yields CDR1 LGHNA and CDR2 YNFKEQ.

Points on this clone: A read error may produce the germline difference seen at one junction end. The CDR3 spells CASSLGHGTYEQYF. The CDR3 DNA sequence: TGTGCTAGCAGCTTAGGACACGGGACCTACGAGCAGTACTTC. The chain recombines TRBV7-7 with TRBJ2-7, with D possibly being TRBD1 or TRBD2 (5 bases each). Germline lookup yields CDR1 SSHAT and CDR2 FNYEAQ (reference sequence). The CDR3 loop spans 14 amino acids.

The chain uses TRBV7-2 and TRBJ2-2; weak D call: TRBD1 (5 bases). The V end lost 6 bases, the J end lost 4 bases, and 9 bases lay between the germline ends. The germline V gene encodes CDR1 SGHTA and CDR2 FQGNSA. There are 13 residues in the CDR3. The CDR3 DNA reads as TGTGCCAGCAGTGGACAAAGCACCGGGGAGCTGTTTTTT. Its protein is CASSGQSTGELFF.

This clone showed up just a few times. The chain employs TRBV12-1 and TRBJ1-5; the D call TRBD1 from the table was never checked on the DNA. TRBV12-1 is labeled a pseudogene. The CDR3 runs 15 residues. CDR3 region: CASSPGVLCNQPQHF. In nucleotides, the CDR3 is TGTGCCAGCAGCCCAGGGGTTCTATGCAATCAGCCCCAGCATTTT.

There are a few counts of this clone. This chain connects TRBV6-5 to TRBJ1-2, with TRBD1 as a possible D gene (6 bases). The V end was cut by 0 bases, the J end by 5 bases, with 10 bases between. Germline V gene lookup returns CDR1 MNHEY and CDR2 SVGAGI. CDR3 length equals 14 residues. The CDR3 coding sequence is TGTGCCAGCAGTTACTCACAGGGAGAATATGGCTACACCTTC. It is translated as CASSYSQGEYGYTF.

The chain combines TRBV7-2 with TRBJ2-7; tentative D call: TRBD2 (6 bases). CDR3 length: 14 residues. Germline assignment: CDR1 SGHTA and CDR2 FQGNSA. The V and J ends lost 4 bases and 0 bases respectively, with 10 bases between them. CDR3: CASSSDYSSYEQYF. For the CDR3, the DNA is TGTGCCAGCAGCTCGGACTATTCCTCCTACGAGCAGTACTTC. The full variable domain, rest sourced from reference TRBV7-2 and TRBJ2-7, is GAGVSQSPSNKVTEKGKDVELRCDPISGHTALYWYRQSLGQGLEFLIYFQGNSAPDKSGLPSDRFSAERTGGSVSTLTIQRTQQEDSAVYLCASSSDYSSYEQYFGPGTRLTVT.

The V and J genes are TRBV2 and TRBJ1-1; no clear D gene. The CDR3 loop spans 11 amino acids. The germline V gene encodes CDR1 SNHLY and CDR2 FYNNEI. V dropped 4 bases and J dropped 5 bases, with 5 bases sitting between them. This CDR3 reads CASSVLTEAFF. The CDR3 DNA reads TGTGCCAGCAGTGTACTGACTGAAGCTTTCTTT. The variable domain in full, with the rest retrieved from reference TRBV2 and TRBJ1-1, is EPEVTQTPSHQVTQMGQEVILRCVPISNHLYFYWYRQILGQKVEFLVSFYNNEISEKSEIFDDQFSVERPDGSNFTLKIRSTKLEDSAMYFCASSVLTEAFFGQGTRLTVV.

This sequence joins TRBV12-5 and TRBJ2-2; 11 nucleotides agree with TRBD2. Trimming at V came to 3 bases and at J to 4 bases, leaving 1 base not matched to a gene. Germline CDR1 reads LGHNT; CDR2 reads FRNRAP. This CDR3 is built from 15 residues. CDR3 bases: TGTGCTAGTGGTTTTAGCGGGGGGGGCACCGGGGAGCTGTTTTTT. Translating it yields CASGFSGGGTGELFF. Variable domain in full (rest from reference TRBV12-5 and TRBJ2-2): DARVTQTPRHKVTEMGQEVTMRCQPILGHNTVFWYRQTMMQGLELLAYFRNRAPLDDSGMPKDRFSAEMPDATLATLKIQPSEPRDSAVYFCASGFSGGGTGELFFGEGSRLTVL.